These T cell receptor beta chains were read from a single sample in a study of response to subunit inactivated influenza vaccine. TCRdb itself ran the RT-PCR reads through MiXCR, one entry per CDR3 protein. The sample has 500,000 to 550,000 distinct CDR3 sequences, around 7.9% seen once. The specimen comprised PBMCs from blood, sampled around 2 years after vaccination. The receptors stem from a man in his fifties or sixties who received an inactivated influenza vaccine. The CDR3 runs from the conserved cysteine through the conserved F or W. The order of the fields is clone size, J gene, V gene, D gene, CDR3 length, CDR3 DNA, CDR3 protein. The D gene is left open where the match is weak. The size of a clone is reported for some rows only, either as once, few or many, or as a class for expanded clones.

size: NA
J: TRBJ1-4
V: TRBV7-9
D: NA
length: 12
DNA: TGTGCCAGCAGCCGCCAGGAGGGCAGTTTGTTTTTT
CDR3: CASSRQEGSLFF

size: NA
J: TRBJ2-7
V: TRBV28
D: NA
length: 13
DNA: TGTGCCAGCAGAAAAACAGGGAGAGACGAGCAGTACTTC
CDR3: CASRKTGRDEQYF

size: many
J: TRBJ2-7
V: TRBV10-3
D: NA
length: 16
DNA: TGTGCCATCAGTGAGTCGAGGGTCGGGTTTACCTACGAGCAGTACTTC
CDR3: CAISESRVGFTYEQYF

size: few
J: TRBJ2-1
V: TRBV18
D: NA
length: 16
DNA: TGTGCCAGCTCACCACCAACTCAGGGGACCTACAATGAGCAGTTCTTC
CDR3: CASSPPTQGTYNEQFF

size: few
J: TRBJ2-5
V: TRBV20-1
D: NA
length: 13
DNA: TGCAGTGCTAGTCTACGGGAACAAGAGACCCAGTACTTC
CDR3: CSASLREQETQYF

size: few
J: TRBJ2-4
V: TRBV6-1
D: NA
length: 16
DNA: TGTGCCAGCAGTCAAATCCGGGACGGGCCGAGGAACATTCAGTACTTC
CDR3: CASSQIRDGPRNIQYF

size: few
J: TRBJ2-7
V: TRBV6-2/TRBV6-3
D: TRBD1
length: 17
DNA: TGTGCCAGCAGTTCGTCCCCGACGGACAGGGCGGTGTACGAGCAGTACTTC
CDR3: CASSSSPTDRAVYEQYF

size: NA
J: TRBJ1-2
V: TRBV9
D: TRBD1
length: 13
DNA: TGTGCCAGCAGCGTACAGGGGGCGGACGGCTACACCTTC
CDR3: CASSVQGADGYTF

size: few
J: TRBJ2-7
V: TRBV5-1
D: NA
length: 16
DNA: TGCGCCAGCAGCTTGGTACCCAGGGAATTTCCCTACGAGCAGTACTTC
CDR3: CASSLVPREFPYEQYF

size: many
J: TRBJ1-5
V: TRBV10-3
D: NA
length: 15
DNA: TGTGCCATCAGTGAAGGGTTAGGGGAGACTCAGCCCCAGCATTTT
CDR3: CAISEGLGETQPQHF

size: NA
J: TRBJ2-2
V: TRBV3-1
D: NA
length: 15
DNA: TGTGCCAGCAGCCAAGGGGCGATGAACACCGGGGAGCTGTTTTTT
CDR3: CASSQGAMNTGELFF

size: many
J: TRBJ1-4
V: TRBV6-1
D: NA
length: 14
DNA: TGTGCCAGCAGCCCTACAGGGTCAAATGAAAAACTGTTTTTT
CDR3: CASSPTGSNEKLFF

size: few
J: TRBJ2-4
V: TRBV28
D: TRBD2
length: 16
DNA: TGTGCCAGCAGTTTATCCGGGGGGGCCTCCAAAAACATTCAGTACTTC
CDR3: CASSLSGGASKNIQYF

size: few
J: TRBJ1-5
V: TRBV12-3/TRBV12-4
D: TRBD1
length: 16
DNA: TGTGCCAGCAGTAAGGGACAGCTTTATAGCAATCAGCCCCAGCATTTT
CDR3: CASSKGQLYSNQPQHF

size: NA
J: TRBJ1-1
V: TRBV20-1
D: NA
length: 16
DNA: TGCAGTGCTAGAGATTCAGTCGGAAGGGAGAACACTGAAGCTTTCTTT
CDR3: CSARDSVGRENTEAFF

size: many
J: TRBJ1-3
V: TRBV5-1
D: NA
length: 15
DNA: TGCGCCAGCAGCTCCGCTACAGGCTCTGGAAACACCATATATTTT
CDR3: CASSSATGSGNTIYF

size: NA
J: TRBJ2-7
V: TRBV7-6
D: TRBD2
length: 16
DNA: TGTGCCAGCAGCAGTAGACTAGCGGGAGGGGTCTACGAGCAGTACTTC
CDR3: CASSSRLAGGVYEQYF

size: many
J: TRBJ2-3
V: TRBV24-1
D: TRBD1
length: 15
DNA: TGTGCCACCAGTTCCAGGGGGCTCGGCACAGATACGCAGTATTTT
CDR3: CATSSRGLGTDTQYF

size: many
J: TRBJ2-7
V: TRBV4-3
D: NA
length: 14
DNA: TGCGCCAGCAGCCAAGTGTACGGACAGCTCGAGCAGTACTTC
CDR3: CASSQVYGQLEQYF

size: many
J: TRBJ1-6
V: TRBV28
D: TRBD1
length: 13
DNA: TGTGCCAGCATACGACAGGGCAATTCACCCCTCCACTTT
CDR3: CASIRQGNSPLHF

size: many
J: TRBJ1-6
V: TRBV20-1
D: NA
length: 16
DNA: TGCAGTGCTAGAGGGGAAGGCGCCTCCTATAATTCACCCCTCCACTTT
CDR3: CSARGEGASYNSPLHF

size: many
J: TRBJ2-1
V: TRBV10-3
D: NA
length: 15
DNA: TGTGCCATCACGACTCGCAATATCTCCTACAATGAGCAGTTCTTC
CDR3: CAITTRNISYNEQFF

size: few
J: TRBJ2-1
V: TRBV12-3/TRBV12-4
D: NA
length: 14
DNA: TGTGCCAGCACCAAGGACGGCATCTACAATGAGCAGTTCTTC
CDR3: CASTKDGIYNEQFF

size: NA
J: TRBJ1-1
V: TRBV12-3/TRBV12-4
D: TRBD1
length: 14
DNA: TGTGCCAGCAGTGCACAGGGGAGGGACACTGAAGCTTTCTTT
CDR3: CASSAQGRDTEAFF

size: NA
J: TRBJ2-2
V: TRBV7-2
D: NA
length: 15
DNA: TGTGCCAGCAGCTTAGTGGAGCTGAACACCGGGGAGCTGTTTTTT
CDR3: CASSLVELNTGELFF

size: many
J: TRBJ2-2
V: TRBV11-2
D: TRBD2
length: 15
DNA: TGTGCCAGCAGCCCGCCGGGACTAGCTACCGGGGAGCTGTTTTTT
CDR3: CASSPPGLATGELFF

size: NA
J: TRBJ2-3
V: TRBV10-3
D: TRBD1
length: 16
DNA: TGTGCCATCAGTGCCCGGCAGGGGGATAGCACAGATACGCAGTATTTT
CDR3: CAISARQGDSTDTQYF

size: many
J: TRBJ2-3
V: TRBV10-1
D: NA
length: 15
DNA: TGCGCCAGCAGTGGAGGTTCAGGGGATCACATGTGGCAGTATTTT
CDR3: CASSGGSGDHMWQYF

size: few
J: TRBJ2-1
V: TRBV12-3/TRBV12-4
D: TRBD2
length: 16
DNA: TGTGCCAGCATCCCCTGGCTAGCGGGGGGGCCCAATGAGCAGTTCTTC
CDR3: CASIPWLAGGPNEQFF

size: NA
J: TRBJ2-5
V: TRBV28
D: TRBD1
length: 15
DNA: TGTGCCAGCAGTTTATCGGGACAGATTACGGAGACCCAGTACTTC
CDR3: CASSLSGQITETQYF

size: many
J: TRBJ1-1
V: TRBV5-1
D: TRBD1
length: 18
DNA: TGCGCCAGCAGCTCCCCATTGGGACAGGGGGCGTGGGGCACTGAAGCTTTCTTT
CDR3: CASSSPLGQGAWGTEAFF

size: NA
J: TRBJ2-7
V: TRBV7-9
D: NA
length: 13
DNA: TGTGCCAGCAGTCCTGGAAGCCCTCACGAGCAGTACTTC
CDR3: CASSPGSPHEQYF

size: few
J: TRBJ2-3
V: TRBV5-1
D: TRBD2
length: 15
DNA: TGCGCCAGCAGCTCTGAGCGGGGGAGCACAGATACGCAGTATTTT
CDR3: CASSSERGSTDTQYF

size: few
J: TRBJ2-1
V: TRBV7-2
D: NA
length: 15
DNA: TGTGCCAGCAGCTTAGGCGCTAGGGAGTTCAATGAGCAGTTCTTC
CDR3: CASSLGAREFNEQFF

size: many
J: TRBJ2-1
V: TRBV30
D: NA
length: 15
DNA: TGTGCCTGGAGTGTAGGGAGGAGCTCCTACAATGAGCAGTTCTTC
CDR3: CAWSVGRSSYNEQFF

size: few
J: TRBJ1-3
V: TRBV5-1
D: NA
length: 16
DNA: TGCGCCAGCAGCCCTGCAGCACAGGTCACCGGAAACACCATATATTTT
CDR3: CASSPAAQVTGNTIYF

size: many
J: TRBJ2-1
V: TRBV7-8
D: TRBD2
length: 16
DNA: TGTGCCAGCAGGACGTGGACTAGCGGGAAAGACAATGAGCAGTTCTTC
CDR3: CASRTWTSGKDNEQFF

size: few
J: TRBJ2-7
V: TRBV20-1
D: TRBD1
length: 14
DNA: TGCAGTGCTAGAAGGGGACAGGGAGTAGGGGAGCAGTACTTC
CDR3: CSARRGQGVGEQYF

size: NA
J: TRBJ2-7
V: TRBV20-1
D: TRBD2
length: 16
DNA: TGCAGTGCTAGAGATAGCGGGGAGGACTACCGCTACGAGCAGTACTTC
CDR3: CSARDSGEDYRYEQYF

size: NA
J: TRBJ1-1
V: TRBV29-1
D: TRBD1
length: 15
DNA: TGCAGCGTTAAGCCCAAACGGAACAGGGGCGCTGAAGCTTTCTTT
CDR3: CSVKPKRNRGAEAFF

size: many
J: TRBJ1-5
V: TRBV12-3/TRBV12-4
D: TRBD1
length: 16
DNA: TGTGCCAGCAGTTTAATGTTGGGACAGGGGTCTCAGCCCCAGCATTTT
CDR3: CASSLMLGQGSQPQHF

size: few
J: TRBJ2-1
V: TRBV27
D: TRBD2
length: 15
DNA: TGTGCCAGCAGTCTGCGACTAGCCCCGTTCGATGAGCAGTTCTTC
CDR3: CASSLRLAPFDEQFF